The 29 T cell receptor beta chains reported below all come from one sample, sequenced in a study of metastatic and nonmetastatic thyroid tumors. Every patient was untreated before thyroid surgery. Via MiXCR, TCRdb re-called the PCR reads. The sample includes some 26,000 clones, approximately 20% of them seen just once. The specimen sequenced was adjacent normal tissue. These receptors were collected from a female donor with papillary thyroid cancer or a benign thyroid nodule (not recorded which). Some clones in this sample may be carry-over from other donors' samples.

Ten or more counts support this clone. Sequence at one end of the junction differs from germline and may be a read error. Additional DNA sequences in this sample encode the identical CDR3. The chain combines TRBV28 with TRBJ2-7, with a possible D match to TRBD2 (6 bases). Per the germline V gene, CDR1 is MDHEN and CDR2 is SYDVKM. This CDR3 comprises 17 residues. CDR3 DNA: TGTGCCAGCAATACCCACATCAGCCGGGTGGGAGGCTACGAGCGGTACTTC. This sequence encodes CASNTHISRVGGYERYF.

This clone was counted a few times. A much larger clone lies one base from this, so it may be a read error. V is TRBV14 and J is TRBJ2-4; a possible D gene is TRBD1 (5 bases). CDR3 size: 12 residues. Per germline, CDR1 SGHDN and CDR2 FVKESK. Trimming shortened V by 5 bases and J by 12 bases, and 14 bases separated the two germline ends. The DNA for the CDR3 is TGTGCCAGCAGCGACATGGACACGACTCAGTACTTC. Encoded protein: CASSDMDTTQYF.

The table lists this clone with a few counts. One end of the junction fails to match germline, which may point to a read error. This chain links TRBV6-4 with TRBJ2-5, with D tentatively TRBD1 or TRBD2 (5 bases each). This CDR3 has 11 amino acids. CDR1 and CDR2 from the germline V gene are MRHNA and SNTAGT. As DNA, the CDR3 is TGTGCCAGCAGTGTTCAAGGGACCAAGTACTTC. Translating it yields CASSVQGTKYF.

The chain employs TRBV20-1 and TRBJ2-3; TRBD2 matches at 11 bases. Germline loops: CDR1 DFQATT, CDR2 SNEGSKA (reference sequence). The ends lost 3 bases at V and 9 bases at J; junction bases unmatched: 17. The CDR3 sequence is 17 residues long. The CDR3 coding sequence is TGCAGTGCTAGGGTCCGGACTAGCGGGTGTCCCCAGTCCACGCAGTATTTT. As protein: CSARVRTSGCPQSTQYF.

This clone occurred many times. The genes are TRBV20-1 and TRBJ2-3; a possible D gene is TRBD1 (5 bases). Per germline, CDR1 DFQATT and CDR2 SNEGSKA (reference sequence). The CDR3 is 14 residues long. Trimming took 1 base from V and 2 from J, leaving 10 bases between them. CDR3 sequence: CSARGWGNTDTQYF. The CDR3 DNA follows: TGCAGTGCTAGAGGTTGGGGCAACACAGATACGCAGTATTTT.

By proportion, this clone is medium-sized. In DNA form, the CDR3 reads TGTGCCAGCAGTTTAAGTGCCAGAAACTACGAGCAGTACTTC. This gives the protein CASSLSARNYEQYF. The genes are TRBV12-3 or TRBV12-4 and TRBJ2-7; D call uncertain. Between the trimmed V and J ends, which lost 2 bases and 3 bases, there was a span of 11 bases. CDR3 length: 14 amino acids.

This clone was recorded at least ten times. The rearrangement uses TRBV12-3 or TRBV12-4 and TRBJ1-2, with TRBD1 identical over 11 bases. The junction had 5 bases not matched to a gene; V was cut back by 6 bases and J by 8 bases. The CDR3 is made up of 13 amino acids. CDR3 residues: CASSKDRGRGYTF. The CDR3 bases are TGTGCCAGCAGCAAGGACAGGGGGCGAGGCTACACCTTC.

This clone turned up a few times. This chain's CDR3 is CARLAGVGGQYF. The CDR3 bases are TGTGCCAGATTAGCGGGAGTGGGAGGGCAGTACTTC. V and J are TRBV6-1 and TRBJ2-7, with 9 nucleotides matching TRBD2. This CDR3 has 12 residues. V shed 9 bases and J 9 bases; nucleotides not matched to a gene: 9. The germline V gene has CDR1 MNHNS and CDR2 SASEGT.

In this sample, this clone turned up a few times. A read error is likely, as this CDR3 ends without the conserved phenylalanine or tryptophan. This chain joins TRBV10-3 and TRBJ1-2; 12 nucleotides agree with TRBD1. The CDR3 extends over 17 amino acids. Germline V CDR1 and CDR2: ENHRY, SYGVKD. The ends lost 8 bases at V and 8 bases at J; junction bases unmatched: 18. The CDR3 DNA is TGTGCCATCTTCGCCGGGACAGGGGGCGCCGAACGGGACGGCTACACCCCC. It specifies CAIFAGTGGAERDGYTP.

To note about this clone: An end of the junction differs from the germline gene, which may be a read error. V is TRBV11-3 and J is TRBJ1-1; no clear D. The CDR3 has 12 amino acids. Germline V gene sequence: CDR1 SGHNT, CDR2 YENEEA. The CDR3 reads CASSLVQTEASF. In DNA form, the CDR3 reads TGTGCCAGCAGCTTGGTGCAGACTGAAGCTTCCTTT. The full variable domain, completed using reference TRBV11-3 and TRBJ1-1, is EAGVVQSPRYKIIEKKQPVAFWCNPISGHNTLYWYLQNLGQGPELLIRYENEEAVDDSQLPKDRFSAERLKGVDSTLKIQPAELGDSAVYLCASSLVQTEASFGQGTRLTVV.

On this clone: This may be a read error: a much more frequent sequence differs by one nucleotide. The chain uses TRBV4-2 and TRBJ2-3, with 10 positions matching TRBD2. V dropped 4 bases and J dropped 4; count of bases not matched to a gene: 14. The V gene's germline CDR1 is LGHNA and CDR2 YNFKEQ. The CDR3 has 18 amino acids. In nucleotides, the CDR3 is TGTGCCAGCAGCCTCGGGACTAGCGTGAGTTTTGCCGCAGATACGCAGTATTTT. It is translated as CASSLGTSVSFAADTQYF.

This chain connects TRBV20-1 to TRBJ2-1; the D gene is possibly TRBD2 (6 bases). This CDR3 spans 13 amino acids. Germline V CDR1 and CDR2: DFQATT, SNEGSKA (reference sequence). The CDR3 loop is CSISGKNYNEQFF. The DNA of the CDR3 is TGCAGCATTAGCGGAAAGAACTACAATGAGCAGTTCTTC.

This clone appeared many times. This may come from a read error, since a much larger clone is one base off. This sample includes further DNA sequences coding for the same CDR3. The J gene is TRBJ2-5, the V gene TRBV10-2; 8 bases are a match to TRBD2. This CDR3 region has 14 residues. The trim removed 5 bases at V and 5 bases at J, leaving 7 bases unmatched. Germline CDR1 reads WSHSY; CDR2 reads SAAADI. The CDR3 DNA follows: TGCGCCAGCAGTCTGGCGGGAGGTTGGGAGACCCAGTACTTC. Translation: CASSLAGGWETQYF.

The sample holds many counts of this clone. The chain employs TRBV3-1 and TRBJ2-1; TRBD2 aligns across 15 bases. Looked up from germline, CDR1 is LGHDT and CDR2 is YNNKEL (reference sequence). This CDR3 has 19 residues. Losses at the gene ends were 2 bases for V and 3 bases for J; bases not matched to a gene: 8. The CDR3 region is CASSQRPGLAGGYYNEQFF. DNA for the CDR3: TGTGCCAGCAGCCAACGCCCTGGACTAGCGGGAGGGTACTACAATGAGCAGTTCTTC.

This clone ranks as medium-sized. The CDR3 is CASSLSGTYEQYF. The DNA for the CDR3 is TGTGCCAGCAGCTTATCTGGGACCTACGAGCAGTACTTC. This chain links TRBV7-8 with TRBJ2-7; D is ambiguous. Trimming shortened V by 2 bases and J by 2 bases, and 7 bases separated the two germline ends. The CDR3 is 13 amino acids. In germline, CDR1 is SGHVS, CDR2 FQNEAQ.

This chain's CDR3 is CASSLASQVPCYGLHSYEQYF. CDR3 sequence (DNA): TGTGCCAGCAGCTTGGCTAGTCAGGTGCCCTGCTATGGGCTACACTCCTACGAGCAGTACTTC. The chain employs TRBV5-4 and TRBJ2-7; D is ambiguous. Germline V gene data show CDR1 as SGHNT and CDR2 as YYREEE (reference sequence). CDR3 length equals 21 residues. V lost 0 bases, J lost 0 bases, and 28 bases lay in between.

As for this clone: One base away lies a much larger clone, so this may be a sequencing read error. Other DNA sequences within the sample encode an identical CDR3. CDR3 bases: TGTGCCAGCAGCTTGGAGGCATCATTATACGAGCAGTACTTC. It codes for CASSLEASLYEQYF. The chain uses TRBV5-4 and TRBJ2-7; D gene ambiguous. From germline, CDR1 is SGHNT and CDR2 YYREEE (reference sequence). The CDR3 covers 14 residues. V was trimmed by 0 bases and J by 4 bases, leaving 11 bases between them. Variable domain in full (rest from reference TRBV5-4 and TRBJ2-7): ETGVTQSPTHLIKTRGQQVTLRCSSQSGHNTVSWYQQALGQGPQFIFQYYREEENGRGNFPPRFSGLQFPNYSSELNVNALELDDSALYLCASSLEASLYEQYFGPGTRLTVT.

This clone was observed a few times. In DNA form, the CDR3 reads TGCGCCAGCAGCTTGACAGGTACGGAGCGCACTGAAGCTTTCTTT. It is translated as CASSLTGTERTEAFF. The chain carries TRBV5-1 and TRBJ1-1; possible D gene TRBD1, 5 bases. The CDR3 is made up of 15 amino acids. Trimming removed 1 base from V and 4 bases from J, with 14 bases in between. Looked up from germline, CDR1 is SGHRS and CDR2 is YFSETQ.

This clone was seen more than once but under ten times. This rearrangement joins TRBV11-2 to TRBJ2-7, with 10 bases identical to TRBD2. Germline lookup yields CDR1 SGHAT and CDR2 FQNNGV. The J segment lost 0 bases and the V segment lost 5 bases, leaving 7 bases of the junction unmatched. The CDR3 loop spans 16 amino acids. CDR3 in amino acids: CASSATSGTISYEQYF. CDR3 nucleotide sequence: TGTGCCAGCAGCGCAACTAGCGGGACGATCTCCTACGAGCAGTACTTC. Combining the CDR3 with reference TRBV11-2 and TRBJ2-7 gives the whole variable domain EAGVAQSPRYKIIEKRQSVAFWCNPISGHATLYWYQQILGQGPKLLIQFQNNGVVDDSQLPKDRFSAERLKGVDSTLKIQPAKLEDSAVYLCASSATSGTISYEQYFGPGTRLTVT.

The V call is TRBV9, the J call TRBJ2-2; D ambiguous. CDR1 is SGDLS and CDR2 is YYNGEE in the germline V gene. The CDR3 sequence is 15 residues long. Trimming took off 4 bases at V and 3 bases at J, with 13 bases between the two ends. CDR3: CASSQQCGDTGELFF. CDR3 DNA sequence: TGTGCCAGCAGCCAACAGTGTGGGGACACCGGGGAGCTGTTTTTT.

This clone has more than one count but fewer than ten. This may be a read error, as it is one base from a much larger clone. This chain links TRBV6-1 with TRBJ2-1; no definite D call. Germline lookup yields CDR1 MNHNS and CDR2 SASEGT. The CDR3 is 13 amino acids. CDR3 sequence reads: CASSCTARNERFF. CDR3 DNA: TGTGCCAGTTCATGTACCGCGAGAAATGAGCGGTTCTTC.

Ten or more counts support this clone. The chain recombines TRBV10-3 with TRBJ2-7; the D gene is possibly TRBD2 (5 bases). The V gene's germline CDR1 is ENHRY and CDR2 SYGVKD. The CDR3 has 12 residues. The germline V and J ends were trimmed by 0 bases and 9 bases, with 9 bases remaining between them. CDR3 residues: CAISESRERQYF. The DNA of the CDR3 is TGTGCCATCAGTGAGTCGAGGGAACGGCAGTACTTC.

This clone was seen many times. The chain carries TRBV18 and TRBJ1-1, with D hard to call. Trimming stripped 4 bases from V and 4 bases from J, with 13 bases between. The CDR3 length is 14 residues. The germline CDR1 and CDR2 sequences are KGHSH and LQKENI. DNA for the CDR3: TGTGCCAGCTCACTTACCAGAGGGCCCACTGAAGCTTTCTTT. This codes for CASSLTRGPTEAFF. The full variable domain, with the rest looked up from reference TRBV18 and TRBJ1-1, is NAGVMQNPRHLVRRRGQEARLRCSPMKGHSHVYWYRQLPEEGLKFMVYLQKENIIDESGMPKERFSAEFPKEGPSILRIQQVVRGDSAAYFCASSLTRGPTEAFFGQGTRLTVV.

V gene TRBV20-1 combines with J gene TRBJ1-1; 9 nucleotides match TRBD1. CDR3 length: 12 residues. Germline V gene lookup returns CDR1 DFQATT and CDR2 SNEGSKA (reference sequence). The V gene end was trimmed by 5 bases and the J gene end by 5 bases; junction bases not matched to a gene: 3. The DNA for the CDR3 is TGCAGTGCTGAGGGACAGGGAACTGAAGCTTTCTTT. Protein sequence: CSAEGQGTEAFF.

This clone was seen many times. V is TRBV28 and J is TRBJ1-2; D gene unclear. The CDR3 totals 11 residues. V was cut by 5 bases and J by 4 bases, with 5 bases left in between. CDR1 and CDR2 from the germline V gene are MDHEN and SYDVKM. The CDR3 sequence is CASSDPYGYTF. The DNA for the CDR3 is TGTGCCAGCAGTGATCCCTATGGCTACACCTTC.

This clone is medium-sized within its sample. This sequence joins TRBV6-6 and TRBJ1-3; TRBD1 might be the D (6 bases). Trimming cost V 0 bases and J 3 bases, with 9 bases left between them. The V gene's germline CDR1 is MNHNY and CDR2 SVGAGI (reference sequence). The CDR3 is 15 residues long. The DNA for the CDR3 is TGTGCCAGCAGTTACTCACAGGGAAGTGGAAACACCATATATTTT. This sequence encodes CASSYSQGSGNTIYF.

This clone occurred a few times. A much larger clone lies one base from this, so it may be a read error. The chain joins TRBV7-3 to TRBJ2-2; 8 nucleotides match TRBD2. The CDR3 runs 16 residues. CDR1 and CDR2 from the germline V gene are SGHTA and FQGTGA. J gave up 0 bases and V 2 bases, and 2 bases lay outside the gene matches. Here the CDR3 reads CASSLAGGTNTGELFF. The DNA of the CDR3 is TGTGCCAGCAGCTTAGCGGGAGGCACGAACACCGGGGAGCTGTTTTTT.

As regards this clone: A read error may explain this, as a much larger clone is one base away. In the same sample, other DNA sequences code for this CDR3. The chain couples TRBV4-2 to TRBJ2-4, with D perhaps TRBD1 or TRBD2 (6 bases each). CDR1 LGHNA and CDR2 YNFKEQ come from the germline V gene. CDR3 length: 15 residues. The CDR3 DNA reads TGTGCCAGCAGCCAAGAGAGGGGGGTTGGTTTTATTCAGTACTTT. The encoded protein is CASSQERGVGFIQYF.

The chain recombines TRBV12-3 or TRBV12-4 with TRBJ2-7; D ambiguous. CDR3 size: 14 residues. Trimming took off 4 bases at V and 0 bases at J, with 10 bases between the two ends. The CDR3, as DNA: TGTGCCAGCAGTTACCCGCAAAGCTCCTACGAGCAGTACTTC. Its protein is CASSYPQSSYEQYF.